This T cell receptor (beta chain) was recorded in a study of radiotherapy plus CTLA-4 blockade in lung cancer. Clones were sequenced by immunoSEQ multiplex PCR, and TCRdb holds only the in-frame ones, with some missing. This sample has around 45,000 clones, with roughly two thirds found just once. This CDR3 spans 15 amino acids. Germline loops: CDR1 MDHEN, CDR2 SYDVKM. The V segment lost 6 bases and the J segment 8 bases; nucleotides outside the gene matches: 15. This clone was seen a single time. The clonotype comes from a human donor with non-small cell lung cancer who had a complete response to radiotherapy plus ipilimumab. The rearrangement links TRBV28 to TRBJ1-2; TRBD1 aligns across 7 bases. The specimen comprised peripheral blood, sampled from a patient treated with radiotherapy plus ipilimumab. The CDR3 sequence: CASSLDRALRRGYTF. Here the CDR3 DNA reads TGTGCCAGCAGCCTCGACAGGGCCCTTCGCAGGGGCTACACCTTC.